The following is a TCR beta chain sequence with its context. This record comes from a study of T cell changes during pregnancy in multiple sclerosis. Sequencing was performed with immunoSEQ multiplex PCR; in TCRdb, only in-frame clones are kept and a portion is missing. This table has 84,000 or so clones, about 94% appearing once. The CDR3 contains 16 residues. Germline lookup yields CDR1 KGHSH and CDR2 LQKENI. Unmatched junction bases numbered 7, after V lost 4 bases and J lost 2 bases. The sequenced sample was peripheral blood, obtained in the third trimester of pregnancy. The V call is TRBV18, the J call TRBJ2-1; 8 positions match TRBD2. This sequence originates from a female donor with multiple sclerosis, enrolled in a pregnancy study. The chain's CDR3 is CASSHIEAGAYNEQFF. As DNA, the CDR3 is TGTGCCAGCTCACATATTGAAGCGGGGGCCTACAATGAGCAGTTCTTC.